The subject of this entry is one TCR beta chain. Its matching antigen is unknown. This sample is part of a study of blood T cells in healthy people across ages. Study-level results: Aged donors had fewer naive CD4+ cells and lower diversity than long-lived donors. Investigators treated diversity estimates from one million T cells as underestimates.

The sample providers were healthy Caucasian people from Russia, aged roughly 6 to 95. Total RNA was extracted at no less than 6 micrograms per sample. Germline CDR1 is LGHDT and CDR2 is YNNKEL (reference sequence). The CDR3 totals 14 residues. Trimming removed 6 bases at V and 1 base at J, with 12 bases between. The authors ran a second PCR of about 6 to 11 cycles using a sample-barcoded 5' primer and a J-beta primer mix. One entry per CDR3 protein, called by TCRdb with MiXCR from the 5' RACE reads. The repertoire holds approximately 940,000 distinct CDR3 sequences, with 40% to 60% as singletons. J is TRBJ1-2 and V is TRBV3-1; tentatively, D is TRBD1 (5 bases). The sequencing sample was made of blood. This clonotype originated in a man aged 25 to 40 in good health. CDR3 sequence: CASRPLQDNYGYTF. As DNA, the CDR3 is TGTGCCAGCAGGCCACTACAGGATAACTATGGCTACACCTTC.